The present T cell receptor beta chain was sequenced within a study of blood T cells in healthy people across ages (dated by TCRdb to 2013 to 2016). The study in broad terms: In model experiments, template switching captured about one uniquely barcoded TCR beta cDNA molecule for every two T cells. To track age-related changes in TCR beta repertoire diversity, the study relied on deep sequencing normalized with unique cDNA molecular identifiers. Donors were grouped into four age groups: young (average roughly 15 years), middle-aged (39), aged (around 60) and long-lived (approximately 81). To avoid experimental bias, donors of different ages were spread randomly across the sequencing lanes. Two additional independent replicas of 1 million unique cDNA reads from the same blood draw were analyzed for two donors (one aged 18 to 29 and one aged 80 or older).

Donors were a few dozen systemically healthy Caucasian individuals from Russia aged roughly 6 to 90 years. Around 9.8 milliliters of peripheral blood were collected from each donor into EDTA-treated Vacutainer tubes. Ficoll-Paque density-gradient centrifugation was used to isolate PBMCs, with at least 6.5 million per sample. Total RNA, at least 5.5 micrograms per sample, was extracted from PBMCs with Trizol reagent. The percentages of naive CD45RAhigh/CD27high T cells were determined by flow cytometry on a PBMC aliquot from every donor. Between the V and J ends, shortened by 4 bases and 4 bases respectively, the junction contains 13 bases. The CDR3 holds 14 amino acids from the cysteine to the phenylalanine. Here the CDR3 DNA is all that survives: 42 bases in frame from base 1. CDR1 and CDR2, looked up from the germline V gene, are SGHRS and YFSETQ. The research as a whole found: As age increased, observed TCR beta diversity per million T cells dropped in a roughly linear way, and a significant reduction was already evident by age about 40. Compared with the aged group, the long-lived group had more naive CD4+ T cells, fewer expanded clones and increased TCR diversity, suggesting age selection. Because the CMV infection status of the donors was unknown, age-related changes in expanded clonotypes may potentially have been confounded. There was a strong correlation between observed TCR beta diversity and the percentage of naive T cells measured by flow cytometry. Conclusive comparison of naive and antigen-experienced compartments was prevented by the profiling of bulk unsorted PBMCs. Total diversity estimates from one million sequenced T cells were considered lower bounds and underestimates.

Libraries were built with 5' RACE. Sequencing instrument: Illumina HiSeq 2500. The second PCR ran for roughly 7 to 11 cycles and used a J-beta primer mix along with a sample-barcoded 5' primer. A unique molecular identifier was introduced onto each TCR beta cDNA molecule by a template-switch 5' adaptor carrying 12 random nucleotides. Each sample yielded at least 3 million CDR3-containing paired-end reads. All of the RNA was converted into first-strand cDNA using the Mint cDNA synthesis kit, with a TRBC-specific oligonucleotide serving as the primer. All cDNA was treated with uracil-DNA glycosylase and then went through a first 18-cycle PCR with the universal primers M1SS and BC2_uni_R. Per the original workflow: For normalization, 1 million high-quality reads, each with a distinct molecular identifier, were randomly selected from each sample. Instead of being binned into consensus sequences, reads with shared molecular identifiers were discarded. MiTCR, with a Q25 quality threshold and the strictest error-elimination algorithm, was used for CDR3 identification, clonotype clustering and error correction. A nonparametric unseen species model with Euler transformation was used to estimate lower-bound total TCR beta diversity. TCRdb trimmed the raw reads at Q25, called clones with MiXCR and kept productive beta chains. Rows merge per CDR3 protein into single entries with the most common DNA and genes. These V and J calls derive from TCRdb rather than the authors' analysis. The sample yields around 800,000 distinct CDR3 sequences; about 46% were counted once. The ten largest clones take up around 18% of the sample.

The sample holds a few counts of this clonotype. Its recognized antigen is unknown. The record has no base qualities; no much larger clone is one base away. The chain uses TRBV5-1 and TRBJ2-3; the D gene is perhaps TRBD1 or TRBD2, as each covers 5 bases. Sequenced sample: blood. The receptor was derived from an older man in good health. CDR3 loop: CASSAAVGADTQYF. The nucleotides are TGCGCCAGCAGCGCCGCAGTGGGGGCAGATACGCAGTATTTT. Extended through the reference TRBV5-1 and TRBJ2-3 proteins, this CDR3 yields the full variable domain: KAGVTQTPRYLIKTRGQQVTLSCSPISGHRSVSWYQQTPGQGLQFLFEYFSETQRNKGNFPGRFSGRQFSNSRSEMNVSTLELGDSALYLCASSAAVGADTQYFGPGTRLTVL.